Following are 26 T cell receptor beta chains from one sample sequenced in a study of T cell changes during pregnancy in multiple sclerosis. The protocol was immunoSEQ multiplex PCR, while the TCRdb copy is restricted to in-frame clones and leaves out a portion. The sample has 20,000 to 25,000 clones; about 82% are singletons. The specimen comprised CD8+ T cells from peripheral blood mononuclear cells, sampled in the first trimester of pregnancy. The receptors shown here come from a female donor in good health, enrolled as a control in a pregnancy study.

The rearrangement links TRBV15 to TRBJ2-6; the D gene is possibly TRBD1 (6 bases). This CDR3 contains 16 residues. Per germline, CDR1 LNHNV and CDR2 YYDKDF (reference sequence). V lost 3 bases to trimming and J lost 1 base, with 10 bases between them. As DNA, the CDR3 is TGTGCCACCAGCAGGGACAGAGATTCTGGGGCCAACGTCCTGACTTTC. Residues: CATSRDRDSGANVLTF.

The rearrangement joins TRBV19 to TRBJ1-2; 9 nucleotides match TRBD1. Germline values: CDR1 LNHDA, CDR2 SQIVND (reference sequence). This CDR3 has 16 residues. V was pared by 10 bases and J by 3 bases, with 15 bases of the junction left unmatched. The CDR3 loop is CANLEDRGGWDYGYTF. The CDR3 nucleotides are TGTGCCAACCTCGAGGACAGGGGCGGATGGGACTATGGCTACACCTTC.

This chain links TRBV13 with TRBJ2-6; tentative D call: TRBD2 (5 bases). CDR1 is PRHDT, CDR2 FYEKMQ, per germline (reference sequence). CDR3 length: 19 residues. V lost 3 bases to trimming and J lost 0 bases, with 18 bases between them. The CDR3 sequence is CASSFLGLFPNSGANVLTF. The CDR3 DNA follows: TGTGCCAGCAGCTTCCTAGGACTTTTTCCGAACTCTGGGGCCAACGTCCTGACTTTC.

The V gene is TRBV7-8, the J gene TRBJ1-5; 7 bases map to TRBD1. Losses at the gene ends were 5 bases for V and 0 bases for J; bases not matched to a gene: 10. The CDR3 length is 17 residues. Germline lookup yields CDR1 SGHVS and CDR2 FQNEAQ. In nucleotides, the CDR3 is TGTGCCAGCAGCCGATCCGGGACAGCTTATAGCAATCAGCCCCAGCATTTT. Translating it yields CASSRSGTAYSNQPQHF. Together with reference TRBV7-8 and TRBJ1-5, the CDR3 gives the full variable domain: GAGVSQSPRYKVAKRGQDVALRCDPISGHVSLFWYQQALGQGPEFLTYFQNEAQLDKSGLPSDRFFAERPEGSVSTLKIQRTQQEDSAVYLCASSRSGTAYSNQPQHFGDGTRLSIL.

The rearrangement uses TRBV27 and TRBJ2-7; 8 nucleotides align to TRBD2. The CDR3 runs to 14 residues. V lost 6 bases to trimming and J lost 2 bases; unmatched junction nucleotides: 6. In germline, CDR1 is MNHEY, CDR2 SMNVEV (reference sequence). The CDR3 coding sequence is TGTGCCAGCAGCCAAACTAGCGGCCCCTACGAGCAGTACTTC. Amino acids: CASSQTSGPYEQYF.

This sequence joins TRBV4-3 and TRBJ2-2; 9 bases are shared with TRBD2. CDR3 length: 17 residues. The germline gives CDR1 LGHNA, CDR2 YSLEER. V shed 5 bases, J shed 4 bases, and the junction held 11 bases outside the gene matches. The CDR3 loop is CASSVQRGAPGTGELFF. DNA of the CDR3: TGCGCCAGCAGCGTTCAGCGGGGGGCCCCCGGCACCGGGGAGCTGTTTTTT.

This clone was seen only a few times. The chain combines TRBV5-5 with TRBJ2-7; 10 nucleotides line up with TRBD2. Germline V gives CDR1 SGHKS, CDR2 YYEKEE (reference sequence). The CDR3 has 16 amino acids. The V and J ends lost 3 bases and 3 bases, in that order; junction bases with no gene match: 9. CDR3 residues: CASSSWTSGTYYEQYF. In DNA form, the CDR3 reads TGTGCCAGCAGCTCATGGACTAGCGGAACCTACTACGAGCAGTACTTC.

J is TRBJ2-2 and V is TRBV7-9; 8 positions match TRBD2. The CDR3 is 13 amino acids. Unmatched junction bases numbered 3, after V lost 7 bases and J lost 5 bases. Looked up from germline, CDR1 is SEHNR and CDR2 is FQNEAQ (reference sequence). Here the CDR3 reads CASTAGATGELFF. DNA of the CDR3: TGTGCCAGCACAGCGGGGGCGACCGGGGAGCTGTTTTTT.

The chain links TRBV9 to TRBJ2-4, with 7 bases identical to TRBD1. CDR3 length: 15 amino acids. Trimming removed 4 bases from V and 2 bases from J; junction bases left unmatched: 6. Germline CDR1 SGDLS, CDR2 YYNGEE. CDR3 DNA sequence: TGTGCCAGCAGCTCTAGGGGGCGGACCAAAAACATTCAGTACTTC. It is translated as CASSSRGRTKNIQYF.

The chain is built from TRBV9 and TRBJ2-1, with 8 bases matching TRBD1. Germline V gene lookup returns CDR1 SGDLS and CDR2 YYNGEE. CDR3 length equals 16 residues. V shed 3 bases, J shed 2 bases, and the junction held 7 bases outside the gene matches. This CDR3 reads CASSADGQGPYNEQFF. In DNA, the CDR3 is TGTGCCAGCAGCGCGGACGGACAGGGACCCTACAATGAGCAGTTCTTC.

The chain employs TRBV5-1 and TRBJ2-2, with TRBD1 matching over 10 bases. Germline CDR1 SGHRS, CDR2 YFSETQ. Trimming cost V 5 bases and J 6 bases; bases outside gene matches: 7. The CDR3 is 15 residues long. The CDR3 nucleotides are TGCGCCAGCAGTCGCGGGACAGGGGTTCCCGGGGAGCTGTTTTTT. As protein: CASSRGTGVPGELFF.

This rearrangement joins TRBV6-1 to TRBJ1-5; 7 nucleotides agree with TRBD1. Germline V gene data show CDR1 as MNHNS and CDR2 as SASEGT. CDR3 length: 13 amino acids. V trimming: 8 bases; J trimming: 7 bases; junction bases outside the gene matches: 8. The CDR3 protein is CASGTGVAQPQHF. In DNA, the CDR3 is TGTGCCAGCGGAACAGGGGTTGCGCAGCCCCAGCATTTT.

This rearrangement joins TRBV6-5 to TRBJ2-7, with TRBD2 as a possible D gene (5 bases). This CDR3 has 12 residues. Germline lookup yields CDR1 MNHEY and CDR2 SVGAGI. Trimming removed 5 bases at V and 4 bases at J, with 9 bases between. In nucleotides, the CDR3 is TGTGCCAGCAGTCTGACGGGGTACGAGCAGTACTTC. Translated: CASSLTGYEQYF.

CDR3 sequence (DNA): TGTGCCAGCAGTGGGACTAGCGGCACAGATACGCAGTATTTT. Translating it yields CASSGTSGTDTQYF. The V gene is TRBV6-1, the J gene TRBJ2-3, with TRBD2 identical over 9 bases. CDR1 is MNHNS, CDR2 SASEGT, per germline. The CDR3 loop spans 14 amino acids. V dropped 4 bases and J dropped 1; count of bases not matched to a gene: 0.

CDR3 in DNA: TGTGCCAGCAGTCCCAGGAATAGAAACACCATATATTTT. It yields the protein CASSPRNRNTIYF. The chain carries TRBV27 and TRBJ1-3; D ambiguous. This CDR3 is 13 amino acids long. V was clipped by 5 bases and J by 5 bases, with 10 bases between them. Germline V lookup: CDR1 MNHEY, CDR2 SMNVEV (reference sequence).

This chain uses TRBV6-1 with TRBJ2-7; weak D call: TRBD2 (6 bases). V was shortened by 2 bases and J by 4 bases, with 18 bases between the two germline ends. The CDR3 length is 16 residues. Germline CDR1 MNHNS, CDR2 SASEGT. The CDR3 spells CASSELPGTGGYEQYF. CDR3 coding DNA: TGTGCCAGCAGTGAACTCCCCGGGACCGGGGGATACGAGCAGTACTTC.

The rearrangement uses TRBV5-6 and TRBJ1-3, with D uncertain. Trimming stripped 2 bases from V and 4 bases from J, with 16 bases between. Per germline, CDR1 SGHDT and CDR2 YYEEEE. The CDR3 consists of 16 residues. The CDR3 spells CASSFIVESPGNTIYF. CDR3 nucleotides: TGTGCCAGCAGCTTCATAGTGGAGTCCCCCGGAAACACCATATATTTT.

The V gene is TRBV23-1, the J gene TRBJ2-5; D ambiguous. TRBV23-1 is an ORF, with its function uncertain. The CDR3 totals 12 residues. V was cut by 2 bases and J by 3 bases, with 4 bases left in between. The CDR3 coding sequence is TGCGCCAGCAGTCAACGAGAAGAGACCCAGTACTTC. It is translated as CASSQREETQYF.

The rearrangement uses TRBV7-9 and TRBJ2-3; 12 bases are shared with TRBD1. CDR3 size: 16 residues. The germline CDR1 and CDR2 sequences are SEHNR and FQNEAQ (reference sequence). Losses at the gene ends were 6 bases for V and 4 bases for J; bases not matched to a gene: 8. Written as DNA, the CDR3 is TGTGCCAGCAGTGAAGGTGGGACAGGGGGCCCAGATACGCAGTATTTT. The encoded protein is CASSEGGTGGPDTQYF.

The J gene is TRBJ1-1, the V gene TRBV19, with D perhaps TRBD1 (6 bases). Trimming cost V 6 bases and J 11 bases, with 25 bases left between them. CDR1 and CDR2 from the germline V gene are LNHDA and SQIVND (reference sequence). The CDR3 is made up of 15 amino acids. The CDR3 bases are TGTGCCAGTAGAACTCTTTTTCCCACCGGGACACCGGCTTTCTTT. Its protein product is CASRTLFPTGTPAFF.

The rearrangement links TRBV30 to TRBJ2-2, with D perhaps matching TRBD2 (5 bases). Trimming took 5 bases from V and 1 from J, leaving 11 bases between them. The length of the CDR3 is 14 residues. CDR1 is GTSNPN, CDR2 SVGIG, per germline (reference sequence). The CDR3 DNA is TGTGCCTGGGAAACGGGGTTGAACACCGGGGAGCTGTTTTTT. Protein product: CAWETGLNTGELFF.

This clone was found once. The CDR3 nucleotides are TGTGCCAGCAGCTTGGCTCGGGGGAATGAGCAGTTCTTC. Protein sequence: CASSLARGNEQFF. The gene calls are TRBV7-3 and TRBJ2-1, with D maybe TRBD2 (6 bases). CDR3 length equals 13 residues. V lost 3 bases, J lost 7 bases, and 10 bases lay in between. Germline V CDR1 and CDR2: SGHTA, FQGTGA.

This clone was counted a few times. The V and J genes are TRBV6-1 and TRBJ1-3, with D hard to call. Trimming removed 11 bases from V and 0 bases from J, with 17 bases in between. This CDR3 region has 15 residues. Looked up from germline, CDR1 is MNHNS and CDR2 is SASEGT. CDR3 bases: TGTGCCCTCGAGGGCTTACTAGGCTCTGGAAACACCATATATTTT. Protein: CALEGLLGSGNTIYF.

The chain uses TRBV27 and TRBJ2-7, with D maybe TRBD2 (6 bases). The CDR3 totals 14 residues. CDR1 is MNHEY, CDR2 SMNVEV, per germline (reference sequence). V gave up 3 bases and J gave up 12 bases, with 21 bases separating them. The CDR3 nucleotides read TGTGCCAGCAGTTTGTCCCGGGACTCCATCGGGCGGTACTTC. It encodes CASSLSRDSIGRYF.

This chain links TRBV5-5 with TRBJ2-7; tentatively, D is TRBD2 (6 bases). The germline gives CDR1 SGHKS, CDR2 YYEKEE (reference sequence). CDR3 length equals 13 residues. V lost 5 bases and J 4 bases, leaving 13 bases between the germline ends. The CDR3 DNA reads TGTGCCAGCAGTCAGAGCGGGTGGTACGAGCAGTACTTC. Translation gives CASSQSGWYEQYF.

There are a few counts of this clone. J is TRBJ2-7 and V is TRBV10-1; the D gene is possibly TRBD1 (6 bases). From germline, CDR1 is WNHNN and CDR2 SYGVQD (reference sequence). V dropped 2 bases and J dropped 1 base, with 9 bases sitting between them. This CDR3 has 14 amino acids. The chain's CDR3 is CASSEGQGSYEQYF. The CDR3 DNA sequence: TGCGCCAGCAGTGAGGGCCAGGGGTCCTACGAGCAGTACTTC.